Following are 17 T cell receptor beta chains from one sample sequenced in a study of CD8 T cells in ankylosing spondylitis. TCRdb processed the 5' RACE reads anew with MiXCR; each CDR3 protein has one entry. The sample lists more than 400,000 distinct CDR3 sequences; approximately 5.3% were seen once. Study conclusions and caveats: A TCR beta motif of 7 to 9 highly homologous variants seemed to mark ankylosing spondylitis blood.

These receptors' antigens are unknown. The sequencing sample was made of blood, either unsorted or a sorted T cell fraction (not recorded which). These receptor sequences come from a male donor with ankylosing spondylitis.

This clonotype has ten or more counts. The V gene is TRBV7-9, the J gene TRBJ2-3; 11 nucleotides align to TRBD2. Trimming took 4 bases from V and 5 from J; bases not matched to a gene: 11. The CDR3 spans 17 residues. Per germline, CDR1 SEHNR and CDR2 FQNEAQ (reference sequence). CDR3 residues: CASSSRLAGPRGDTQYF. The CDR3 bases are TGTGCCAGCAGCTCACGACTAGCGGGACCCCGGGGAGATACGCAGTATTTT. The full variable domain, its missing parts supplied by reference TRBV7-9 and TRBJ2-3, is DTGVSQNPRHKITKRGQNVTFRCDPISEHNRLYWYRQTLGQGPEFLTYFQNEAQLEKSRLLSDRFSAERPKGSFSTLEIQRTEQGDSAMYLCASSSRLAGPRGDTQYFGPGTRLTVL.

This clonotype has ten or more counts. CDR3 sequence reads: CASSQDPYNTGELFF. DNA of the CDR3: TGCGCCAGCAGCCAGGACCCCTACAACACCGGGGAGCTGTTTTTT. This chain joins TRBV4-3 and TRBJ2-2; D is unresolved. Trimming shortened V by 3 bases and J by 2 bases, and 10 bases separated the two germline ends. The germline gives CDR1 LGHNA, CDR2 YSLEER. This CDR3 contains 15 residues.

This clonotype has ten or more counts. The CDR3 reads CASSPGLAGGPTKNIQYF. DNA for the CDR3: TGTGCCAGCAGCCCTGGACTAGCGGGAGGGCCGACCAAAAACATTCAGTACTTC. The V call is TRBV11-1, the J call TRBJ2-4, with TRBD2 identical over 15 bases. V gave up 5 bases and J gave up 2 bases; unmatched junction bases: 7. This CDR3 is built from 18 residues. Germline CDR1 is SGHAT and CDR2 is FQDESV (reference sequence).

This clonotype was seen ten or more times. The chain uses TRBV10-3 and TRBJ2-3, with TRBD1 matching over 10 bases. There are 17 residues in the CDR3. From germline, CDR1 is ENHRY and CDR2 SYGVKD. The V segment lost 0 bases and the J segment 3 bases; nucleotides outside the gene matches: 6. The CDR3 sequence is CAISESSGTGETDTQYF. In DNA, the CDR3 is TGTGCCATCAGTGAGTCATCCGGGACAGGGGAGACAGATACGCAGTATTTT.

This clonotype appeared many times. For the CDR3, the DNA is TGTGCCTGGAGTGTACAGGGTATGAACACTGAAGCTTTCTTT. This gives the protein CAWSVQGMNTEAFF. The gene calls are TRBV30 and TRBJ1-1; possible D gene TRBD1, 6 bases. This CDR3 is 14 amino acids long. Trimming removed 0 bases at V and 0 bases at J, with 8 bases between. Germline values: CDR1 GTSNPN, CDR2 SVGIG (reference sequence). The complete variable domain, with remaining parts taken from reference TRBV30 and TRBJ1-1, reads SQTIHQWPATLVQPVGSPLSLECTVEGTSNPNLYWYRQAAGRGLQLLFYSVGIGQISSEVPQNLSASRPQDRQFILSSKKLLLSDSGFYLCAWSVQGMNTEAFFGQGTRLTVV.

This clonotype was found many times. V gene TRBV29-1 combines with J gene TRBJ2-1; the match to TRBD1 covers 9 bases. After removal of 6 bases from V and 4 bases from J, the junction contained 7 bases not matched to a gene. The CDR3 covers 14 residues. Per the germline V gene, CDR1 is SQVTM and CDR2 is ANQGSEA. The CDR3 sequence is CSVAGQGLYNEQFF. The CDR3 DNA reads as TGCAGCGTCGCTGGACAGGGGTTATACAATGAGCAGTTCTTC.

This clonotype was seen a few times. The chain combines TRBV18 with TRBJ2-3, with 12 positions matching TRBD1. Germline assignment: CDR1 KGHSH and CDR2 LQKENI. J lost 4 bases, V lost 8 bases, and 7 bases had no gene match. This CDR3 is built from 15 residues. CDR3 sequence (DNA): TGTGCCAGCATGACCGGGACAGGGGGCCCAGATACGCAGTATTTT. Encoded protein: CASMTGTGGPDTQYF.

V gene TRBV24-1 combines with J gene TRBJ2-3; 9 nucleotides match TRBD1. Germline V gene data show CDR1 as KGHDR and CDR2 as SFDVKD. With 2 bases clipped from V and 1 base from J, the junction kept 6 bases outside the gene matches. CDR3 length: 17 amino acids. The CDR3 DNA reads TGTGCCACCAGTGATTGGAGGACAGGGGTGGGCACAGATACGCAGTATTTT. Translating gives CATSDWRTGVGTDTQYF.

This clonotype was seen repeatedly, ten times or more. The CDR3 DNA sequence: TGTGCCAGCAGTCCCCTGCTCGACGGGAACACCGGGGAGCTGTTTTTT. It is translated as CASSPLLDGNTGELFF. V usage is TRBV28 and J usage is TRBJ2-2; D is unresolved. CDR3 size: 16 residues. The V end was cut by 5 bases, the J end by 1 base, with 14 bases between. Germline V gene sequence: CDR1 MDHEN, CDR2 SYDVKM.

Comment on this clonotype: Possible read error: a much larger clone is one base away. The chain is built from TRBV9 and TRBJ2-7; 8 positions agree with TRBD1. V lost 4 bases, J lost 8 bases, and 11 bases stayed unmatched. Germline CDR1 is SGDLS and CDR2 is YYNGEE. The length of the CDR3 is 14 residues. The CDR3: CASSMTGAQNKQYF. CDR3 nucleotides: TGTGCCAGCAGCATGACAGGGGCGCAGAACAAGCAGTACTTC.

This clonotype was counted at least ten times. V usage is TRBV6-2 or TRBV6-3 and J usage is TRBJ2-3; TRBD2 agrees at 12 bases. Germline V CDR1 and CDR2: MNHEY, SVGEGT. The CDR3 extends over 15 amino acids. The V segment lost 6 bases and the J segment 6 bases; nucleotides outside the gene matches: 7. CDR3 nucleotide sequence: TGTGCCAGCAGCCCGACTAGCGGGGGCGCGGATACGCAGTATTTT. As protein: CASSPTSGGADTQYF.

This clonotype came up many times. The chain employs TRBV30 and TRBJ1-5; D call uncertain. The CDR3 contains 11 residues. CDR1 and CDR2 (germline): GTSNPN, SVGIG (reference sequence). The V end was cut by 5 bases, the J end by 1 base, with 3 bases between. CDR3 loop: CAWGSNQPQHF. In nucleotides, the CDR3 is TGTGCCTGGGGGAGCAATCAGCCCCAGCATTTT.

The chain uses TRBV5-1 and TRBJ2-1; 15 bases line up with TRBD2. The trim removed 2 bases at V and 0 bases at J, leaving 6 bases unmatched. Germline CDR1 reads SGHRS; CDR2 reads YFSETQ. The CDR3 loop spans 19 amino acids. The CDR3 region has the DNA TGCGCCAGCAGCTTAGGACTAGCGGGAGGGCGGAGCTCCTACAATGAGCAGTTCTTC. Translating it yields CASSLGLAGGRSSYNEQFF.

This clonotype was seen at least ten times. CDR3 amino acids: CASSRWVGGNQPQHF. CDR3 coding DNA: TGTGCCAGCAGCCGGTGGGTAGGAGGCAATCAGCCCCAGCATTTT. The chain joins TRBV5-5 to TRBJ1-5; no definite D call. The ends were cut back, 4 bases at V and 2 bases at J, with 13 bases in the middle. CDR1 and CDR2 from the germline V gene are SGHKS and YYEKEE (reference sequence). The CDR3 spans 15 residues.

This clonotype was found many times. CDR3 bases: TGCGCCAGCAGCCACCATGGGACAGCCCAAGAGACCCAGTACTTC. Amino acids: CASSHHGTAQETQYF. The chain employs TRBV4-1 and TRBJ2-5, with TRBD1 identical over 7 bases. The CDR3 has 15 residues. V lost 3 bases and J lost 1; bases outside the gene matches: 5. In germline, CDR1 is MGHRA, CDR2 YSYEKL.

In this sample, this clonotype turned up once. V usage is TRBV29-1 and J usage is TRBJ2-7; D call uncertain. CDR3 length: 12 residues. Trimming removed 6 bases at V and 5 bases at J, with 14 bases between. Germline V CDR1 and CDR2: SQVTM, ANQGSEA. CDR3 sequence (DNA): TGCAGCGTACAAAACAGCCCGGACGAGCAGTACTTC. Protein product: CSVQNSPDEQYF.

The V gene is TRBV5-1, the J gene TRBJ2-7, with TRBD2 matching 7 bases. The length of the CDR3 is 15 residues. V trimming: 0 bases; J trimming: 3 bases; junction bases outside the gene matches: 6. Germline CDR1 and CDR2: SGHRS and YFSETQ. The CDR3 nucleotides read TGCGCCAGCAGCTTGGCAACTAGCGCCTACTACGAGCAGTACTTC. Translating it yields CASSLATSAYYEQYF.